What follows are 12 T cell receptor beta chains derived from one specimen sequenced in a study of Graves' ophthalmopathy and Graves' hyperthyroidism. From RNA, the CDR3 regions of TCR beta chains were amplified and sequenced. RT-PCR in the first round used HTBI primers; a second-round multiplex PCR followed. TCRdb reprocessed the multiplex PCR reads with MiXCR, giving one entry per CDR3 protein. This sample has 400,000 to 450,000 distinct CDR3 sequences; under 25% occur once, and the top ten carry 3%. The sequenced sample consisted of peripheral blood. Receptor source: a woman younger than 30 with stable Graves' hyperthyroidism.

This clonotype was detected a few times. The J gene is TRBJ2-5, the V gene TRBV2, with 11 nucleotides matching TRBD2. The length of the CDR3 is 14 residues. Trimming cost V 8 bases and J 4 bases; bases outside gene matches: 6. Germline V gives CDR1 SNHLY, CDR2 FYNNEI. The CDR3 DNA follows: TGTGCCAGCCGTCCTAGCGGGAGGAGAGAGACCCAGTACTTC. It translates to CASRPSGRRETQYF.

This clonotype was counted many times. The CDR3 spells CSAYDGRSYEQYF. The CDR3 coding sequence is TGCAGTGCTTACGACGGCCGCTCCTACGAGCAGTACTTC. This chain connects TRBV20-1 to TRBJ2-7, with D hard to call. V lost 5 bases to trimming and J lost 0 bases, with 11 bases between them. Germline lookup yields CDR1 DFQATT and CDR2 SNEGSKA (reference sequence). The CDR3 covers 13 residues.

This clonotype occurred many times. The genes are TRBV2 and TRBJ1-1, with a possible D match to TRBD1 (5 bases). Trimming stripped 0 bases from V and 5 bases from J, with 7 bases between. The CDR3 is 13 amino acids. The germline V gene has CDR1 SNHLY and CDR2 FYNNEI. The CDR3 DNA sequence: TGTGCCAGCAGTGAAGCGGGGCGGACTGAAGCTTTCTTT. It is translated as CASSEAGRTEAFF. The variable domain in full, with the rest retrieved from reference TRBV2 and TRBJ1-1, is EPEVTQTPSHQVTQMGQEVILRCVPISNHLYFYWYRQILGQKVEFLVSFYNNEISEKSEIFDDQFSVERPDGSNFTLKIRSTKLEDSAMYFCASSEAGRTEAFFGQGTRLTVV.

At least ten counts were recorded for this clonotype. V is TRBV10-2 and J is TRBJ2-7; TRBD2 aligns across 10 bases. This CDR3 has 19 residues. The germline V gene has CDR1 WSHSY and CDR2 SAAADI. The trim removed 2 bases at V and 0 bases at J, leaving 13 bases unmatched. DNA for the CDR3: TGCGCCAGCAGTGAGAAGGCTAGCGGGAGACTCTTAGGCTCCTACGAGCAGTACTTC. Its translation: CASSEKASGRLLGSYEQYF.

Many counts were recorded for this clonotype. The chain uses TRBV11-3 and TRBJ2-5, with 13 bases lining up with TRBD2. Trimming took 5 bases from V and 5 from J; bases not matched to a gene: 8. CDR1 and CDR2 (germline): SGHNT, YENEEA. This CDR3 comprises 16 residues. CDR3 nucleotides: TGTGCCAGCAGCCCCGGACTAGCGGGAGTCGGGGAGACCCAGTACTTC. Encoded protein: CASSPGLAGVGETQYF.

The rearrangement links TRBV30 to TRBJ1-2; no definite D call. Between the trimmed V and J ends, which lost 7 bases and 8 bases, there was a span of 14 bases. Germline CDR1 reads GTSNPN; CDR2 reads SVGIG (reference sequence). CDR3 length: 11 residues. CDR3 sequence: CASEEFRGYTF. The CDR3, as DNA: TGTGCCTCTGAGGAATTCCGCGGCTACACCTTC.

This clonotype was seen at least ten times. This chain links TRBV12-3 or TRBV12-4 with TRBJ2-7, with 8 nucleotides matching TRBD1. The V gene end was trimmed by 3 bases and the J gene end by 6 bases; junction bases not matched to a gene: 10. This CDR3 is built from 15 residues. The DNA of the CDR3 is TGTGCCAGCAGTTTTCCAGGACAGGGTTTGGCCGAGCAGTACTTC. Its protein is CASSFPGQGLAEQYF.

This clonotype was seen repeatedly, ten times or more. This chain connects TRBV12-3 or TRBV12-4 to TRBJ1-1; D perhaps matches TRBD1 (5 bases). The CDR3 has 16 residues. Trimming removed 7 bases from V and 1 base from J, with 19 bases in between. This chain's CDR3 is CASTAGGTNRNTEAFF. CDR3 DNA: TGTGCCAGCACGGCCGGGGGAACGAATCGGAACACTGAAGCTTTCTTT.

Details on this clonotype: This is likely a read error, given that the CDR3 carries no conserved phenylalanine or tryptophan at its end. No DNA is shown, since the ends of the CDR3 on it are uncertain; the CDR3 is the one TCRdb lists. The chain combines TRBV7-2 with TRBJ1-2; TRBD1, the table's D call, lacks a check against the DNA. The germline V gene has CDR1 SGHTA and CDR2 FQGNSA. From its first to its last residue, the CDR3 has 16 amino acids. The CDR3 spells CASSLAPGRLNYGYAV.

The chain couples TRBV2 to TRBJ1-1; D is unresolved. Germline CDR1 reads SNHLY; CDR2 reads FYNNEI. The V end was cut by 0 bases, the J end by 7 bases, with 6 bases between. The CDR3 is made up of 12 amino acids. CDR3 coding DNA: TGTGCCAGCAGTGAAGCTCAGATTGAAGCTTTCTTT. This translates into CASSEAQIEAFF.

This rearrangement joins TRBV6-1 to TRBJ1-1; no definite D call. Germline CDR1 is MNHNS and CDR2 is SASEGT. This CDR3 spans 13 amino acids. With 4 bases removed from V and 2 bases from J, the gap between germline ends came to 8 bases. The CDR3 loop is CASSATINTEAFF. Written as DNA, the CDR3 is TGTGCCAGCAGTGCGACGATTAACACTGAAGCTTTCTTT.

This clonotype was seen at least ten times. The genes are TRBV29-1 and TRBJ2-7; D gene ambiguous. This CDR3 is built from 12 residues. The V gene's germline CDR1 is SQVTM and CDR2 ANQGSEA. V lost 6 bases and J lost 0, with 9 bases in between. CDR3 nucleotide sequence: TGCAGCGTCTCTTGGCTCTCCTACGAGCAGTACTTC. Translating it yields CSVSWLSYEQYF.